Described below is a single T cell receptor beta chain sequence and its context. What it binds is not known. Time point meaning: week 23, last vaccination. All doses held 300 ug of mutant IDH1 20-mer peptide, with topical imiquimod. These data are taken from a study of a mutant IDH1 vaccine in newly diagnosed glioma. Study in general: Patients received eight vaccinations in weeks 1, 3, 5, 7, 11, 15, 19, 23. Patients had received radiotherapy, temozolomide, or both previously, most receiving both. Patients received vaccination from 4-6 weeks after radiotherapy alone, or with temozolomide cycles.

Data came from immunoSEQ multiplex PCR; TCRdb stores just in-frame clones and leaves some out. The table shows around 76,000 clones, with around 85% occurring only once. Whole-study findings and limits: Altogether, about 93% of patients exhibited vaccine-induced immune responses.

The sequence was obtained from a woman in her forties or fifties with glioma. The sequencing used PBMCs, collected from a glioma patient whose treatment included an IDH1 peptide vaccine.

CDR3 coding DNA: TGTGCCAGCAGTTACAGCGCCGGTCACGTCTACAATGAGCAGTTCTTC. It encodes CASSYSAGHVYNEQFF. V and J are TRBV6-5 and TRBJ2-1, with D hard to call. Trimming cost V 2 bases and J 3 bases, with 14 bases left between them. The CDR3 is made up of 16 amino acids. Germline CDR1 is MNHEY and CDR2 is SVGAGI.